This T cell receptor beta chain was recorded in a study of CD8 T cells in ankylosing spondylitis. In the case of this clonotype: The antigen is not known.

Each TCR beta library was made by quantitative 5'-RACE that incorporated molecular barcodes. TCRdb reprocessed the 5' RACE reads via MiXCR and lists one record per CDR3 protein. Of fewer than 750,000 distinct CDR3 sequences in the sample, roughly 19% were seen once. The ends were cut back, 5 bases at V and 0 bases at J, with 14 bases in the middle. The CDR3 extends over 15 amino acids. CDR1 SGHTA and CDR2 FQGTGA come from the germline V gene. General study findings and limits: Previous work reported some of these motif variants in the synovial fluid and blood of reactive arthritis. The study identified a TCR beta motif of roughly eight highly homologous variants that appeared characteristic of ankylosing spondylitis blood.

The material sequenced was blood, either unsorted or a sorted T cell fraction (not recorded which). The V and J genes are TRBV7-3 and TRBJ2-7; weak D call: TRBD1 (6 bases). This clonotype originated in a male donor with ankylosing spondylitis. The CDR3: CASSPQGHLSYEQYF. CDR3 nucleotides: TGTGCCAGCAGCCCACAGGGCCATCTCTCCTACGAGCAGTACTTC.